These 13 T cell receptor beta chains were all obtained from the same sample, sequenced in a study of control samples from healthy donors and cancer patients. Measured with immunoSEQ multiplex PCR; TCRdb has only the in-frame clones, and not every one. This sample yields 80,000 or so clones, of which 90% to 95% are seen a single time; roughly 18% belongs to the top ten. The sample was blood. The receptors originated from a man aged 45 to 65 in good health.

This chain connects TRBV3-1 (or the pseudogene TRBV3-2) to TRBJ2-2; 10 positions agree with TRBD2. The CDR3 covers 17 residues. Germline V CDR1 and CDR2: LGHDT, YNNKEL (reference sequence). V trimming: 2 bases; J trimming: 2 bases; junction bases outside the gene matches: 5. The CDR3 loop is CASSQLSGGNNTGELFF. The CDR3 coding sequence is TGTGCCAGCAGCCAACTTAGCGGGGGGAATAACACCGGGGAGCTGTTTTTT.

The CDR3 region is CASSTQLNTEAFF. As DNA, the CDR3 is TGTGCCAGCAGCACCCAGCTGAACACTGAAGCTTTCTTT. The rearrangement links TRBV7-2 to TRBJ1-1; D is unclear. Germline V CDR1 and CDR2: SGHTA, FQGNSA. V was clipped by 5 bases and J by 0 bases, with 7 bases between them. This CDR3 contains 13 residues.

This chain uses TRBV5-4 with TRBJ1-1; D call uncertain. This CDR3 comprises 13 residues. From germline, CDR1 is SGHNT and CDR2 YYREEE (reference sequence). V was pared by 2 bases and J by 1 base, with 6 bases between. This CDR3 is CASSFSSNTEAFF. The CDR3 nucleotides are TGTGCCAGCAGCTTTTCTTCGAACACTGAAGCTTTCTTT.

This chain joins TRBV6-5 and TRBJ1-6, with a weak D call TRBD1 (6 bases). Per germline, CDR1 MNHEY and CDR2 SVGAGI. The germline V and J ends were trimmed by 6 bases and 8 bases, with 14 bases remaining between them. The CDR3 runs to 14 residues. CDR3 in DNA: TGTGCCAGCAGCTACAGGGCCGGGCATTCACCCCTCCACTTT. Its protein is CASSYRAGHSPLHF.

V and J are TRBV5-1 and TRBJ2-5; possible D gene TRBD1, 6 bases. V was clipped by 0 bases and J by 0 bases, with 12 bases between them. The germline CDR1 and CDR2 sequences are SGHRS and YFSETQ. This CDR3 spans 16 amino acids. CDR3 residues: CASSLEAGAYQETQYF. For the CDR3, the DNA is TGCGCCAGCAGCTTGGAAGCAGGGGCGTACCAAGAGACCCAGTACTTC.

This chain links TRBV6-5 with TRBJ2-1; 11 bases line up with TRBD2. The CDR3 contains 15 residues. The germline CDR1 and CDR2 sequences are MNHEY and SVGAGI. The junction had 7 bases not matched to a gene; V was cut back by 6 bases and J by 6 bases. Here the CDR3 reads CASRSLAGGLNEQFF. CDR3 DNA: TGTGCCAGCAGAAGCCTAGCGGGGGGCCTCAATGAGCAGTTCTTC.

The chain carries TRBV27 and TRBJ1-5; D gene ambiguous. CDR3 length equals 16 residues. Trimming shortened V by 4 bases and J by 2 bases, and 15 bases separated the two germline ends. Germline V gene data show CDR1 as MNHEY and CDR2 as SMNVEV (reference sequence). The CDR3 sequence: CASSSARLAGNQPQHF. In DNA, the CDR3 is TGTGCCAGCAGTTCCGCCAGGCTAGCGGGCAATCAGCCCCAGCATTTT.

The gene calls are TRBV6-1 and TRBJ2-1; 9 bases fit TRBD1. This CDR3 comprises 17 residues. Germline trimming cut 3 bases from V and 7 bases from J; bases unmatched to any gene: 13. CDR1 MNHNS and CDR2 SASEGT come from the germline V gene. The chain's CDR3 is CASSEPGQGLYGNEQFF. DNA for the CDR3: TGTGCCAGCAGTGAGCCGGGACAGGGTTTGTACGGGAATGAGCAGTTCTTC.

CDR3 sequence: CASTTGSSSGTGELFF. CDR3 nucleotides: TGCGCCAGCACTACGGGGTCTTCTAGTGGCACCGGGGAGCTGTTTTTT. The chain couples TRBV5-1 to TRBJ2-2; D is perhaps TRBD2 (5 bases). Deletions cut 6 bases from V and 4 bases from J, with 19 bases between. The CDR3 length is 16 residues. In germline, CDR1 is SGHRS, CDR2 YFSETQ.

The CDR3 here is CASSPIKGGGYTF. As DNA, the CDR3 is TGTGCCAGCTCACCTATAAAGGGTGGCGGCTACACCTTC. The chain has TRBV18 and TRBJ1-2; D is unclear. Trimming shortened V by 3 bases and J by 8 bases, and 13 bases separated the two germline ends. Germline CDR1 is KGHSH and CDR2 is LQKENI. The length of the CDR3 is 13 residues. The variable domain in full, with the rest retrieved from reference TRBV18 and TRBJ1-2, is NAGVMQNPRHLVRRRGQEARLRCSPMKGHSHVYWYRQLPEEGLKFMVYLQKENIIDESGMPKERFSAEFPKEGPSILRIQQVVRGDSAAYFCASSPIKGGGYTFGSGTRLTVV.

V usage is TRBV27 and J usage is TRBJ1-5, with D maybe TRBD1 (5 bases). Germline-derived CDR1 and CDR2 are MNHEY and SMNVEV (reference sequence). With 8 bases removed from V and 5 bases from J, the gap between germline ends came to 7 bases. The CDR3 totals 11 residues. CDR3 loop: CASGGDQPQHF. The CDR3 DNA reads TGTGCCAGCGGGGGAGATCAGCCCCAGCATTTT.

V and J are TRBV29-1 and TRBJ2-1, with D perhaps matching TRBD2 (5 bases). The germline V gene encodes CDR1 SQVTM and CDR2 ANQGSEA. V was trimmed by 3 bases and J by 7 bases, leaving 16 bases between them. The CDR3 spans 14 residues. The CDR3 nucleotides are TGCAGCGTTGAGCAAGGTGGGGAGTGGAATGAGCAGTTCTTC. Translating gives CSVEQGGEWNEQFF.

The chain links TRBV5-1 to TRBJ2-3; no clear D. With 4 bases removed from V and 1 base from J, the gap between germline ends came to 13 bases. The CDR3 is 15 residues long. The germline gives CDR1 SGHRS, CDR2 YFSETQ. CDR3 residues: CASSLRGLGTDTQYF. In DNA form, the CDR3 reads TGCGCCAGCAGCCTCCGTGGGCTAGGCACAGATACGCAGTATTTT.